The rows below give T cell receptor beta chains drawn from one sample of a study of response to subunit inactivated influenza vaccine. TCRdb reprocessed the RT-PCR reads with MiXCR, giving one entry per CDR3 protein. The sample includes about 540,000 distinct CDR3 sequences, approximately 15% seen only once; the top ten take 11%. Sequenced material: PBMCs from blood, taken approximately 12 days after vaccination. These receptors all stem from a man aged 45-65 years who received an inactivated influenza vaccine. Both conserved end residues are part of each CDR3. The D gene is left open where the match is weak. Some rows have no size entry. The others give once, few or many, or a class for an expanded clone.

j_gene: TRBJ2-1
v_gene: TRBV24-1
d_gene: TRBD2
abundance: few
CDR3nt: TGTGCCACCAGGACGACTAGCGGGGGGGACAATGAGCAGTTCTTC
CDR3aa: CATRTTSGGDNEQFF

j_gene: TRBJ1-5
v_gene: TRBV2
d_gene: TRBD1
abundance: few
CDR3nt: TGTGCCAGCCGAGGGACAGGGGGTAATCAGCCCCAGCATTTT
CDR3aa: CASRGTGGNQPQHF

j_gene: TRBJ2-3
v_gene: TRBV5-1
d_gene: NA
abundance: many
CDR3nt: TGCGCCAGCAGCTTGGTACAGGGGACTGATACGCAGTATTTT
CDR3aa: CASSLVQGTDTQYF

j_gene: TRBJ1-5
v_gene: TRBV7-9
d_gene: NA
abundance: many
CDR3nt: TGTGCCAGCAGCCGGAGCAATCAGCCCCAGCATTTT
CDR3aa: CASSRSNQPQHF

j_gene: TRBJ2-2
v_gene: TRBV20-1
d_gene: TRBD2
abundance: few
CDR3nt: TGCAGTGCCATAGCGGGAACGAACACCGGGGAGCTGTTTTTT
CDR3aa: CSAIAGTNTGELFF

j_gene: TRBJ2-2
v_gene: TRBV7-9
d_gene: TRBD1
abundance: NA
CDR3nt: TGTGCCAGCAGCAAGGACAGGGGTTGGGACACCGGGGAGCTGTTTTTT
CDR3aa: CASSKDRGWDTGELFF

j_gene: TRBJ1-3
v_gene: TRBV19
d_gene: NA
abundance: many
CDR3nt: TGTGCCAGTAGTACGACCTTAGCGGACACCATATATTTT
CDR3aa: CASSTTLADTIYF

j_gene: TRBJ2-1
v_gene: TRBV5-1
d_gene: TRBD1
abundance: NA
CDR3nt: TGCGCCAGCAGCCCGACAGGAGGACAGGCTGAGCAGTTCTTC
CDR3aa: CASSPTGGQAEQFF

j_gene: TRBJ2-5
v_gene: TRBV2
d_gene: TRBD2
abundance: few
CDR3nt: TGTGCCAGCATTGAGGGAGGGGTTTCGGAGACCCAGTACTTC
CDR3aa: CASIEGGVSETQYF

j_gene: TRBJ2-5
v_gene: TRBV27
d_gene: TRBD1
abundance: few
CDR3nt: TGTGCCAGCAGTGAGACAGGGGGTTGGCAGACCCAGTACTTC
CDR3aa: CASSETGGWQTQYF

j_gene: TRBJ1-2
v_gene: TRBV6-1
d_gene: TRBD1
abundance: NA
CDR3nt: TGTGCCAGCAGACACAGGGGGATGGGCCTCTATGGCTACACCTTC
CDR3aa: CASRHRGMGLYGYTF

j_gene: TRBJ1-2
v_gene: TRBV5-1
d_gene: NA
abundance: NA
CDR3nt: TGCGCCAGCAGCTTGGGTCGGGGACTCAACTATGGCTACACCTTC
CDR3aa: CASSLGRGLNYGYTF

j_gene: TRBJ1-3
v_gene: TRBV6-1
d_gene: TRBD1
abundance: many
CDR3nt: TGTGCCAGCAGAGGACAGGGGGCTGGAAACACCATATATTTT
CDR3aa: CASRGQGAGNTIYF

j_gene: TRBJ2-7
v_gene: TRBV5-1
d_gene: NA
abundance: few
CDR3nt: TGCGCCAGCAGCCAACCCGCGGGGGAGCAGTACTTC
CDR3aa: CASSQPAGEQYF

j_gene: TRBJ1-5
v_gene: TRBV7-2
d_gene: NA
abundance: NA
CDR3nt: TGTGCCAGCAGCTTAAACGCGGGGCAGCCCCAGCATTTT
CDR3aa: CASSLNAGQPQHF

j_gene: TRBJ2-1
v_gene: TRBV20-1
d_gene: TRBD2
abundance: few
CDR3nt: TGCAGTGCTAGAGATCCATCGACTAGCAGGGTGACCAATGAGCAGTTCTTC
CDR3aa: CSARDPSTSRVTNEQFF

j_gene: TRBJ1-2
v_gene: TRBV6-1
d_gene: NA
abundance: NA
CDR3nt: TGTGCCAGCAGGGGGACGGCCCAGAGAGAGGGCTACACCTTC
CDR3aa: CASRGTAQREGYTF

j_gene: TRBJ2-1
v_gene: TRBV7-8
d_gene: NA
abundance: NA
CDR3nt: TGTGCCAGCAGCGACTTCGGGGGGCGGGGCTCCTACAATGAGCAGTTCTTC
CDR3aa: CASSDFGGRGSYNEQFF

j_gene: TRBJ2-1
v_gene: TRBV4-2
d_gene: TRBD2
abundance: NA
CDR3nt: TGTGCCAGCAGCCCAGAAATTTTAGCGGGAGCTACAGTAGAGCAGTTCTTC
CDR3aa: CASSPEILAGATVEQFF

j_gene: TRBJ2-1
v_gene: TRBV11-2
d_gene: TRBD1
abundance: NA
CDR3nt: TGTGCCAGCAGGCGACCGGGACAGGGGGCTCGTGAGCAGTTCTTC
CDR3aa: CASRRPGQGAREQFF

j_gene: TRBJ2-2
v_gene: TRBV5-1
d_gene: TRBD1
abundance: few
CDR3nt: TGCGCCAGCAGCTTGACAGGGGAGACCGGGGAGCTGTTTTTT
CDR3aa: CASSLTGETGELFF

j_gene: TRBJ2-2
v_gene: TRBV29-1
d_gene: TRBD2
abundance: NA
CDR3nt: TGCAGCGTTGAAATGGGACTAGCGGGAGGGCTAGGTTACACCGGGGAGCTGTTTTTT
CDR3aa: CSVEMGLAGGLGYTGELFF

j_gene: TRBJ2-2
v_gene: TRBV30
d_gene: TRBD2
abundance: few
CDR3nt: TGTGCCTGGAGTGCGGGACTAGCGGGAGAAATCGGGGAGCTGTTTTTT
CDR3aa: CAWSAGLAGEIGELFF

j_gene: TRBJ2-5
v_gene: TRBV7-9
d_gene: NA
abundance: NA
CDR3nt: TGTGCCAGCACCGAGAGGAGCCAGGAGACCCAGTACTTC
CDR3aa: CASTERSQETQYF

j_gene: TRBJ2-7
v_gene: TRBV5-1
d_gene: NA
abundance: few
CDR3nt: TGCGCCAGCAGCCCCTCCGAGGGCACTATGAGGGGCGAGCAGTACTTC
CDR3aa: CASSPSEGTMRGEQYF

j_gene: TRBJ1-4
v_gene: TRBV20-1
d_gene: NA
abundance: NA
CDR3nt: TGCAGTGCTAGGCCCGATGTTGAGGGGGGACTGTTTTTT
CDR3aa: CSARPDVEGGLFF

j_gene: TRBJ1-3
v_gene: TRBV14
d_gene: NA
abundance: few
CDR3nt: TGTGCCAGCAGCCTGGTCGTTACGAGCGCTGGAAACACCATATATTTT
CDR3aa: CASSLVVTSAGNTIYF

j_gene: TRBJ2-1
v_gene: TRBV12-3/TRBV12-4
d_gene: NA
abundance: few
CDR3nt: TGTGCCAGCAGTTTATCAGCACCTGAGCAGTTCTTC
CDR3aa: CASSLSAPEQFF

j_gene: TRBJ2-1
v_gene: TRBV20-1
d_gene: NA
abundance: once
CDR3nt: TGCAGTGCTAGGATACCGGGCTACTCCAATGAGCAGTTCTTC
CDR3aa: CSARIPGYSNEQFF

j_gene: TRBJ2-1
v_gene: TRBV20-1
d_gene: NA
abundance: NA
CDR3nt: TGCAGTGCGACAAAGAATGAGCAGTTCTTC
CDR3aa: CSATKNEQFF

j_gene: TRBJ1-4
v_gene: TRBV10-3
d_gene: NA
abundance: NA
CDR3nt: TGTGCCATCAGTGAATCTGGACAGTCAACTAATGAAAAACTGTTTTTT
CDR3aa: CAISESGQSTNEKLFF

j_gene: TRBJ2-5
v_gene: TRBV10-2
d_gene: NA
abundance: NA
CDR3nt: TGCGCCAGCAGTGATTGGACAGCCTCGGAGGAGAGCCAGTACTTC
CDR3aa: CASSDWTASEESQYF

j_gene: TRBJ2-1
v_gene: TRBV29-1
d_gene: NA
abundance: NA
CDR3nt: TGCAGCGTTGAAAACTGGGTAGCCTGGGTGGGAGGCTCCTACAATGAGCAGTTCTTC
CDR3aa: CSVENWVAWVGGSYNEQFF

j_gene: TRBJ2-7
v_gene: TRBV29-1
d_gene: NA
abundance: few
CDR3nt: TGCAGCGTTCCTTGTCCCCGGGACCCCACGTTGGACTACGAGCAGTACTTC
CDR3aa: CSVPCPRDPTLDYEQYF

j_gene: TRBJ1-1
v_gene: TRBV6-2/TRBV6-3
d_gene: TRBD1
abundance: few
CDR3nt: TGTGCCAGCATCGGTTTCGGGACAGTTGTGGCTTTCTTT
CDR3aa: CASIGFGTVVAFF

j_gene: TRBJ1-1
v_gene: TRBV28
d_gene: NA
abundance: many
CDR3nt: TGTGCCAGCAGTTTTTCAGGGGTGGGGGAGGCTTTCTTT
CDR3aa: CASSFSGVGEAFF

j_gene: TRBJ1-2
v_gene: TRBV7-2
d_gene: NA
abundance: NA
CDR3nt: TGTGCCAGCAGCTCTTACAGGGCTAACTATGGCTACACCTTC
CDR3aa: CASSSYRANYGYTF

j_gene: TRBJ2-1
v_gene: TRBV29-1
d_gene: TRBD1
abundance: NA
CDR3nt: TGCAGCGTCGCCGGGACAGGGACTTATGAGCAGTTCTTC
CDR3aa: CSVAGTGTYEQFF

j_gene: TRBJ1-2
v_gene: TRBV30
d_gene: NA
abundance: NA
CDR3nt: TGTGCCTGGAGTTCCACGACAGCTAACTATGGCTACACCTTC
CDR3aa: CAWSSTTANYGYTF

j_gene: TRBJ2-1
v_gene: TRBV29-1
d_gene: NA
abundance: many
CDR3nt: TGCAGCGTTGGGTCAACTGACAATGAGCAGTTCTTC
CDR3aa: CSVGSTDNEQFF

j_gene: TRBJ2-7
v_gene: TRBV6-2/TRBV6-3
d_gene: TRBD2
abundance: NA
CDR3nt: TGTGCCAGCAGTTACTCGAGTAGCGGGTCTTTTACCTACGAGCAGTACTTC
CDR3aa: CASSYSSSGSFTYEQYF

j_gene: TRBJ2-7
v_gene: TRBV7-2
d_gene: TRBD2
abundance: NA
CDR3nt: TGTGCCAGCAGCATAGGCGGGGGAGGATACTGGCAGTACTTC
CDR3aa: CASSIGGGGYWQYF

j_gene: TRBJ1-5
v_gene: TRBV4-3
d_gene: NA
abundance: many
CDR3nt: TGCGCCAGCAGCCAAGGCACAGGGACGGGCAATCAGCCCCAGCATTTT
CDR3aa: CASSQGTGTGNQPQHF

j_gene: TRBJ2-1
v_gene: TRBV11-2
d_gene: TRBD2
abundance: few
CDR3nt: TGTGCCAGCAGCATAGAAGGACTAGCGGGAGTGAGTGAGTTCTTC
CDR3aa: CASSIEGLAGVSEFF

j_gene: TRBJ2-7
v_gene: TRBV7-2
d_gene: TRBD2
abundance: NA
CDR3nt: TGTGCCAGCAGCCTGGTAGGGACTAGCGGGAACGAGCAGTACTTC
CDR3aa: CASSLVGTSGNEQYF

j_gene: TRBJ1-6
v_gene: TRBV20-1
d_gene: NA
abundance: few
CDR3nt: TGCAGGGGGATGACAGGAAATTCACCCCTCCACTTT
CDR3aa: CRGMTGNSPLHF